Listed below are T cell receptor beta chains from one sample, sequenced in a study of CD8 T cells in ankylosing spondylitis. Each CDR3 protein is one row after TCRdb ran MiXCR on the 5' RACE reads. The data show a few hundred thousand distinct CDR3 sequences, under 25% seen once. Sequenced material: blood, either unsorted or a sorted T cell fraction (not recorded which). These receptors were obtained from a male donor with ankylosing spondylitis. Each CDR3 is given without its conserved first and last residue. Each record gives: V gene, J gene, CDR3 protein.

v_gene: TRBV5-1
j_gene: TRBJ2-2
CDR3aa: ASSWSGTSGSTGTGELF

v_gene: TRBV11-2
j_gene: TRBJ2-5
CDR3aa: ASSSTGTSVSATQY

v_gene: TRBV19
j_gene: TRBJ1-4
CDR3aa: ASSSIGTATNEKLF

v_gene: TRBV28
j_gene: TRBJ2-7
CDR3aa: ASSLLSRGYYEQY

v_gene: TRBV29-1
j_gene: TRBJ1-1
CDR3aa: SVQGARDTEAF

v_gene: TRBV29-1
j_gene: TRBJ2-7
CDR3aa: SVALAGDYEQY

v_gene: TRBV16
j_gene: TRBJ2-2
CDR3aa: ASSQSRGSGELF

v_gene: TRBV5-5
j_gene: TRBJ2-2
CDR3aa: ASSLVRVTGELF

v_gene: TRBV10-3
j_gene: TRBJ2-7
CDR3aa: AINRGGYEQY

v_gene: TRBV28
j_gene: TRBJ2-5
CDR3aa: ASIVSGGKETQY

v_gene: TRBV20-1
j_gene: TRBJ1-5
CDR3aa: CARDIGELYSNQPQH

v_gene: TRBV28
j_gene: TRBJ2-1
CDR3aa: ASSLTSGQGGNEQF

v_gene: TRBV5-1
j_gene: TRBJ2-7
CDR3aa: ASRAGTGDSYEQY

v_gene: TRBV6-1
j_gene: TRBJ2-5
CDR3aa: ASSFGTGGLETQY

v_gene: TRBV20-1
j_gene: TRBJ2-1
CDR3aa: SAREGGFYNEQF

v_gene: TRBV4-2
j_gene: TRBJ2-5
CDR3aa: ASSLELAGGPSVKETQY

v_gene: TRBV5-1
j_gene: TRBJ2-1
CDR3aa: ASSPGLAGGHEQF

v_gene: TRBV6-6
j_gene: TRBJ2-7
CDR3aa: ASTREYSYEQY

v_gene: TRBV5-1
j_gene: TRBJ1-3
CDR3aa: ASSENTGGTGNTIY

v_gene: TRBV27
j_gene: TRBJ1-4
CDR3aa: ASSWTVGEKLF

v_gene: TRBV10-3
j_gene: TRBJ2-2
CDR3aa: AISENRRSPTGELF

v_gene: TRBV20-1
j_gene: TRBJ1-2
CDR3aa: SAKVTSGYT

v_gene: TRBV20-1
j_gene: TRBJ1-4
CDR3aa: SARDPDRGHEKLF

v_gene: TRBV4-2
j_gene: TRBJ2-1
CDR3aa: ASSQEGADYNEQF

v_gene: TRBV29-1
j_gene: TRBJ1-1
CDR3aa: STQLLNTEAF

v_gene: TRBV4-1
j_gene: TRBJ1-5
CDR3aa: ASSQDGSQPQH

v_gene: TRBV7-9
j_gene: TRBJ2-5
CDR3aa: ASSSGPNKNQETQY

v_gene: TRBV6-1
j_gene: TRBJ1-1
CDR3aa: ASTARQGWAEAF

v_gene: TRBV9
j_gene: TRBJ2-1
CDR3aa: ASSSQPRDPGGMGF

v_gene: TRBV28
j_gene: TRBJ2-7
CDR3aa: ASSFRPGWRGAGSYEQY

v_gene: TRBV20-1
j_gene: TRBJ2-3
CDR3aa: SARGGGQNTDTQY

v_gene: TRBV7-9
j_gene: TRBJ2-1
CDR3aa: ASSLAGGQGINEQF

v_gene: TRBV11-2
j_gene: TRBJ2-7
CDR3aa: ASSSYEQY

v_gene: TRBV7-8
j_gene: TRBJ2-7
CDR3aa: ASSLLRDSLEQY